The 17 T cell receptor beta chains presented below share a single source sample, sequenced in a study of Ad26.COV2.S vaccination and SARS-CoV-2 variants. The table came from immunoSEQ multiplex PCR; TCRdb's copy has only in-frame clones and leaves some out. The repertoire holds 120,000 to 150,000 clones, with 86% as singletons. The source material was peripheral blood, sampled after recovery from COVID-19. These receptors were obtained from a human donor who had recovered from COVID-19.

A single count supports this clone. V and J are TRBV28 and TRBJ2-2; D is perhaps TRBD1 or TRBD2 (6 bases each). Germline V lookup: CDR1 MDHEN, CDR2 SYDVKM. V was trimmed by 3 bases and J by 5 bases, leaving 16 bases between them. The CDR3 is 16 amino acids. The CDR3 DNA follows: TGTGCCAGCAGTTTGGAAAACCAGGGGAGGACCGGGGAGCTGTTTTTT. This codes for CASSLENQGRTGELFF.

There are a few counts of this clone. The rearrangement joins TRBV10-3 to TRBJ1-1; the match to TRBD1 covers 8 bases. Germline CDR1 is ENHRY and CDR2 is SYGVKD. With V trimmed by 3 bases and J by 8 bases, 8 bases remained unmatched. This CDR3 spans 14 amino acids. CDR3 in amino acids: CAISEPTGDVEAFF. The CDR3 coding sequence is TGTGCCATCAGTGAACCGACAGGGGACGTCGAAGCTTTCTTT.

The rearrangement uses TRBV7-2 and TRBJ2-5, with TRBD1 as a possible D gene (6 bases). V was shortened by 5 bases and J by 2 bases, with 9 bases between the two germline ends. The CDR3 length is 13 residues. CDR1 and CDR2 from the germline V gene are SGHTA and FQGNSA. Here the CDR3 reads CASSLGTQETQYF. DNA of the CDR3: TGTGCCAGCAGCCTAGGGACACAAGAGACCCAGTACTTC. The full variable domain, completed using reference TRBV7-2 and TRBJ2-5, is GAGVSQSPSNKVTEKGKDVELRCDPISGHTALYWYRQSLGQGLEFLIYFQGNSAPDKSGLPSDRFSAERTGGSVSTLTIQRTQQEDSAVYLCASSLGTQETQYFGPGTRLLVL.

This chain connects TRBV15 to TRBJ2-3, with 9 bases fitting TRBD2. This CDR3 contains 16 residues. The junction had 8 bases not matched to a gene; V was cut back by 1 base and J by 6 bases. Per the germline V gene, CDR1 is LNHNV and CDR2 is YYDKDF (reference sequence). CDR3 nucleotides: TGTGCCACCAGCAGAGTCCCAGCGGGGGGCGGGGATACGCAGTATTTT. Amino acids: CATSRVPAGGGDTQYF.

V and J are TRBV30 and TRBJ2-7, with D maybe TRBD1 (5 bases). CDR3 length equals 14 residues. CDR1 and CDR2 (germline): GTSNPN, SVGIG (reference sequence). V was cut by 3 bases and J by 6 bases, with 18 bases left in between. The CDR3 here is CAWRHQGKGLEQYF. The CDR3 DNA follows: TGTGCCTGGAGGCACCAGGGTAAGGGGCTCGAGCAGTACTTC.

CDR3: CASSLRGGNEKLFF. The DNA for the CDR3 is TGTGCCAGCAGTTTACGGGGAGGTAATGAAAAACTGTTTTTT. This sequence joins TRBV28 and TRBJ1-4; no reliable D call. Germline loops: CDR1 MDHEN, CDR2 SYDVKM. V lost 2 bases, J lost 4 bases, and 8 bases lay in between. The CDR3 is 14 amino acids. Using reference TRBV28 and TRBJ1-4 for the parts outside the CDR3, the full variable domain is DVKVTQSSRYLVKRTGEKVFLECVQDMDHENMFWYRQDPGLGLRLIYFSYDVKMKEKGDIPEGYSVSREKKERFSLILESASTNQTSMYLCASSLRGGNEKLFFGSGTQLSVL.

The rearrangement uses TRBV5-4 and TRBJ1-2; 9 positions agree with TRBD1. This CDR3 region has 12 residues. Per germline, CDR1 SGHNT and CDR2 YYREEE (reference sequence). V was clipped by 4 bases and J by 8 bases; unmatched bases: 3. CDR3: CASSRDREGYTF. The CDR3 region has the DNA TGTGCCAGCAGCCGGGACAGGGAAGGCTACACCTTC. Together with reference TRBV5-4 and TRBJ1-2, the CDR3 gives the full variable domain: ETGVTQSPTHLIKTRGQQVTLRCSSQSGHNTVSWYQQALGQGPQFIFQYYREEENGRGNFPPRFSGLQFPNYSSELNVNALELDDSALYLCASSRDREGYTFGSGTRLTVV.

The DNA for the CDR3 is TGTGCCAGCAGCTCCCTTCGTGCGTGGGGGGAGCTGTTTTTT. Its translation: CASSSLRAWGELFF. The genes are TRBV28 and TRBJ2-2; D ambiguous. This CDR3 comprises 14 residues. Trimming removed 6 bases from V and 8 bases from J, with 16 bases in between. In germline, CDR1 is MDHEN, CDR2 SYDVKM. The entire variable domain, with the rest obtained from reference TRBV28 and TRBJ2-2, is as follows: DVKVTQSSRYLVKRTGEKVFLECVQDMDHENMFWYRQDPGLGLRLIYFSYDVKMKEKGDIPEGYSVSREKKERFSLILESASTNQTSMYLCASSSLRAWGELFFGEGSRLTVL.

The chain is built from TRBV15 and TRBJ2-5; TRBD2 aligns across 7 bases. The CDR3 runs 15 residues. Germline assignment: CDR1 LNHNV and CDR2 YYDKDF (reference sequence). Losses at the gene ends were 3 bases for V and 5 bases for J; bases not matched to a gene: 9. The CDR3 DNA sequence: TGTGCCACCAGCAGTCTAGGGCGGGGGTATGAGACCCAGTACTTC. This sequence encodes CATSSLGRGYETQYF.

This chain uses TRBV7-9 with TRBJ2-1; 9 nucleotides align to TRBD2. The J segment lost 6 bases and the V segment lost 7 bases, leaving 4 bases of the junction unmatched. Germline lookup yields CDR1 SEHNR and CDR2 FQNEAQ (reference sequence). There are 13 residues in the CDR3. CDR3 bases: TGTGCCAGCACCCTGACTAGCGGCAATGAGCAGTTCTTC. As protein: CASTLTSGNEQFF.

The chain employs TRBV5-1 and TRBJ2-2; D gene uncertain. The germline V and J ends were trimmed by 4 bases and 3 bases, with 19 bases remaining between them. This CDR3 is 17 amino acids long. CDR1 is SGHRS, CDR2 YFSETQ, per germline. Written as DNA, the CDR3 is TGCGCCAGCAGCCAAAAACTAAAAAAAAGAGACACCGGGGAGCTGTTTTTT. As protein: CASSQKLKKRDTGELFF.

This chain connects TRBV14 to TRBJ1-1; the match to TRBD1 covers 7 bases. The CDR3 has 15 amino acids. The V and J ends lost 5 bases and 4 bases, in that order; junction bases with no gene match: 10. The V gene's germline CDR1 is SGHDN and CDR2 FVKESK. CDR3 sequence reads: CASSADRAPGTEAFF. In nucleotides, the CDR3 is TGTGCCAGCAGCGCCGACAGGGCCCCTGGCACTGAAGCTTTCTTT.

The chain recombines TRBV30 with TRBJ1-1; TRBD1 agrees at 7 bases. The J segment lost 3 bases and the V segment lost 1 base, leaving 2 bases of the junction unmatched. The CDR3 is 13 amino acids. CDR1 is GTSNPN, CDR2 SVGIG, per germline (reference sequence). Written as DNA, the CDR3 is TGTGCCTGGAGTGACGGACAGGACACTGAAGCTTTCTTT. It yields the protein CAWSDGQDTEAFF.

V and J are TRBV5-5 and TRBJ1-1; D is uncertain. CDR1 and CDR2 from the germline V gene are SGHKS and YYEKEE (reference sequence). The CDR3 has 14 residues. Between the trimmed V and J ends, which lost 2 bases and 0 bases, there was a span of 8 bases. The CDR3 DNA reads TGTGCCAGCAGCTTTAACGGGATGAACACTGAAGCTTTCTTT. The encoded protein is CASSFNGMNTEAFF. The full variable domain, in which reference TRBV5-5 and TRBJ1-1 provide the parts outside the CDR3, is DAGVTQSPTHLIKTRGQQVTLRCSPISGHKSVSWYQQVLGQGPQFIFQYYEKEERGRGNFPDRFSARQFPNYSSELNVNALLLGDSALYLCASSFNGMNTEAFFGQGTRLTVV.

The chain joins TRBV6-6 to TRBJ1-1, with TRBD1 matching over 9 bases. The CDR3 length is 14 residues. Germline lookup yields CDR1 MNHNY and CDR2 SVGAGI (reference sequence). The junction had 8 bases not matched to a gene; V was cut back by 6 bases and J by 6 bases. CDR3 amino acids: CASSRTGGVAEAFF. The DNA for the CDR3 is TGTGCCAGCAGCAGAACAGGGGGCGTCGCTGAAGCTTTCTTT.

The chain employs TRBV15 and TRBJ1-2, with TRBD1 identical over 7 bases. Germline CDR1 is LNHNV and CDR2 is YYDKDF (reference sequence). V shed 5 bases, J shed 1 base, and the junction held 10 bases outside the gene matches. CDR3 length: 16 residues. CDR3 DNA sequence: TGTGCCACCAGCCCCGCCCGGACAGGCCTTAACTATGGCTACACCTTC. It is translated as CATSPARTGLNYGYTF.

This sequence joins TRBV20-1 and TRBJ2-1, with 11 nucleotides matching TRBD2. The germline gives CDR1 DFQATT, CDR2 SNEGSKA (reference sequence). V dropped 3 bases and J dropped 1; count of bases not matched to a gene: 2. This CDR3 has 15 amino acids. This CDR3 reads CSASSSGGSYNEQFF. DNA for the CDR3: TGCAGTGCTAGTTCTAGCGGGGGGTCCTACAATGAGCAGTTCTTC.